This TCR beta chain derives from a study of blood T cells in healthy people across ages. A second roughly 6 to 11 cycle PCR used barcoded and J-beta primers. TCRdb reprocessed the 5' RACE reads via MiXCR and lists one record per CDR3 protein. The sample gives fewer than 2,000,000 distinct CDR3 sequences, around 36% of which show up once; roughly 12% is in the top ten. Germline-derived CDR1 and CDR2 are SNHLY and FYNNEI. V was cut by 7 bases and J by 5 bases, with 17 bases left in between. The CDR3 runs 15 residues. This receptor was taken from a woman in her 30s in good health. V usage is TRBV2 and J usage is TRBJ2-2; unclear D gene. Sequencing was performed on blood. The CDR3 loop reads CASNSPAGPTGELFF. For the CDR3, the DNA is TGTGCCAGCAACTCCCCGGCTGGGCCAACCGGGGAGCTGTTTTTT. Variable domain in full (rest from reference TRBV2 and TRBJ2-2): EPEVTQTPSHQVTQMGQEVILRCVPISNHLYFYWYRQILGQKVEFLVSFYNNEISEKSEIFDDQFSVERPDGSNFTLKIRSTKLEDSAMYFCASNSPAGPTGELFFGEGSRLTVL.